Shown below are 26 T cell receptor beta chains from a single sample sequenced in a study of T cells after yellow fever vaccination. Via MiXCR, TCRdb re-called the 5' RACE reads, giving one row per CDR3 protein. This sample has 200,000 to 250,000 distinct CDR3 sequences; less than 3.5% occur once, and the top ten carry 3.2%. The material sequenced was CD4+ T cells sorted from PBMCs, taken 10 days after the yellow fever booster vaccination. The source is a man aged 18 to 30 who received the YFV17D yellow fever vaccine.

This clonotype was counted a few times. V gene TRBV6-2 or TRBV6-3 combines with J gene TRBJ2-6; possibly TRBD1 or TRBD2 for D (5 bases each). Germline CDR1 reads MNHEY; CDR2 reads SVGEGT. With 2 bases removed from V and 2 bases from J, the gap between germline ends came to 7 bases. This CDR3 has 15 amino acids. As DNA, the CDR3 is TGTGCCAGCAGTTACCTGGGGGCTGGGGCCAACGTCCTGACTTTC. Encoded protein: CASSYLGAGANVLTF.

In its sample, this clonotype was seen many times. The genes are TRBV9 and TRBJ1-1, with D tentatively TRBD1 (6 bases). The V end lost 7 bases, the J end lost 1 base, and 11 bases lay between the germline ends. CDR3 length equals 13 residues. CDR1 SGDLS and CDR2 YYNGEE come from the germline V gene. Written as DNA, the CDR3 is TGTGCCAGCGCTGGGGGCCCGAACACTGAAGCTTTCTTT. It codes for CASAGGPNTEAFF.

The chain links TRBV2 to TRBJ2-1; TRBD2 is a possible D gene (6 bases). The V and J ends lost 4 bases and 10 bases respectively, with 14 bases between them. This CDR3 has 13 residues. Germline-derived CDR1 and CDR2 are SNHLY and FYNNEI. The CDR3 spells CASSAGRRAEQFF. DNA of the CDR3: TGTGCCAGCAGTGCCGGTCGGAGGGCGGAGCAGTTCTTC.

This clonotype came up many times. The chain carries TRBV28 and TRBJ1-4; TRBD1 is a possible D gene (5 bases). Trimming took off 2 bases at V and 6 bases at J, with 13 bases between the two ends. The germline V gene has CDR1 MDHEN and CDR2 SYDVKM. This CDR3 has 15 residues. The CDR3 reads CASSLTGRRYEKLFF. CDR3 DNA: TGTGCCAGCAGTTTAACAGGAAGGCGCTATGAAAAACTGTTTTTT.

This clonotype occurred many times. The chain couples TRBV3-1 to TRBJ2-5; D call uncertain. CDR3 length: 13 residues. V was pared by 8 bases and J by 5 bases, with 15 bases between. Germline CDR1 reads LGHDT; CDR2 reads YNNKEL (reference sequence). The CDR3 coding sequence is TGTGCCAGCCACTCGCCGATAACCGAGACCCAGTACTTC. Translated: CASHSPITETQYF.

The CDR3 reads CSVGLATQYF. Written as DNA, the CDR3 is TGCAGCGTTGGCCTCGCAACGCAGTATTTT. The chain has TRBV29-1 and TRBJ2-3; D remains ambiguous. This CDR3 contains 10 residues. Deletions cut 4 bases from V and 9 bases from J, with 8 bases between. The germline V gene encodes CDR1 SQVTM and CDR2 ANQGSEA.

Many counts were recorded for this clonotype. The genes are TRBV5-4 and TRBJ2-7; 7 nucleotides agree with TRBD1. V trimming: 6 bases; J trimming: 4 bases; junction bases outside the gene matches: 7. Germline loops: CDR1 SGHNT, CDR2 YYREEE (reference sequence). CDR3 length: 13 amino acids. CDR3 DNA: TGTGCCAGCACCCGACAGGGAAATTACGAGCAGTACGTC. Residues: CASTRQGNYEQYV.

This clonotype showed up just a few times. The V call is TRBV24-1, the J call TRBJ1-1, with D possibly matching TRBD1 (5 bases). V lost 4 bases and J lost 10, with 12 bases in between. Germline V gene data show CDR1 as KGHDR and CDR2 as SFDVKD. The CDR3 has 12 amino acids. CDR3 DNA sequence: TGTGCCACCAGTGACTCCAGGGAGGGAGCTTTCTTT. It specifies CATSDSREGAFF.

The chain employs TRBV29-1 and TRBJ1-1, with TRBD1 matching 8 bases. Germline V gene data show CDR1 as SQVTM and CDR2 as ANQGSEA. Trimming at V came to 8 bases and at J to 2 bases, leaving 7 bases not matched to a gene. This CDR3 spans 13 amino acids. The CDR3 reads CSCSTGANTEAFF. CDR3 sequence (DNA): TGCAGCTGCTCGACAGGGGCTAACACTGAAGCTTTCTTT.

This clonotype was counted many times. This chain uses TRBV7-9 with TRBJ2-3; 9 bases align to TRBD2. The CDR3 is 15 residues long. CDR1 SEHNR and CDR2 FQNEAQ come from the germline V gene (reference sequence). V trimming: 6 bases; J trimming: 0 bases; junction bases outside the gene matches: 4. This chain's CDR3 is CASSLGLASTDTQYF. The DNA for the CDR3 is TGTGCCAGCAGTTTGGGACTAGCCAGCACAGATACGCAGTATTTT. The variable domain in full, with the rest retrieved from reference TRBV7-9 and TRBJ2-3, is DTGVSQNPRHKITKRGQNVTFRCDPISEHNRLYWYRQTLGQGPEFLTYFQNEAQLEKSRLLSDRFSAERPKGSFSTLEIQRTEQGDSAMYLCASSLGLASTDTQYFGPGTRLTVL.

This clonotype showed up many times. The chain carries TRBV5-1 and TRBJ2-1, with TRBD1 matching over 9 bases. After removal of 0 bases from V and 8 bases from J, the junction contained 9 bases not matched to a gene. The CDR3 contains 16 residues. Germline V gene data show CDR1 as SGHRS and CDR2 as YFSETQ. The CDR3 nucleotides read TGCGCCAGCAGCTTGGGTCCTGGACAGGGGTGGGATGAGCAGTTCTTC. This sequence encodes CASSLGPGQGWDEQFF.

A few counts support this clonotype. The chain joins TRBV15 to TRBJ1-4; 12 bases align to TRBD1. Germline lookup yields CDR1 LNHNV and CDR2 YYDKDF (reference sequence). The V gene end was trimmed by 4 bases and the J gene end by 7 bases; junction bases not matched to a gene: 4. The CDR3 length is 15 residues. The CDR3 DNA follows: TGTGCCACCAGCAACCGGGACAGGGGGCGTGAAAAACTGTTTTTT. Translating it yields CATSNRDRGREKLFF.

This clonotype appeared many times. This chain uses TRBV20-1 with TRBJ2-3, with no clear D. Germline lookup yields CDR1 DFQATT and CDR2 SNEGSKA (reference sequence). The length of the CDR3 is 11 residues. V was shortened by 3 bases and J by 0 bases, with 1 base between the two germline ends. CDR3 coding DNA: TGCAGTGCTAGTAGCACAGATACGCAGTATTTT. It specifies CSASSTDTQYF.

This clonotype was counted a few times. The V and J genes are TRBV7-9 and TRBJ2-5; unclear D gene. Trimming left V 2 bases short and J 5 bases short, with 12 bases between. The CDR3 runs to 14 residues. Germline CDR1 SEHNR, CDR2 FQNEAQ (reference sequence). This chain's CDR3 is CASSLSGSTETQYF. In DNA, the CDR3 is TGTGCCAGCAGCTTATCCGGCTCCACGGAGACCCAGTACTTC.

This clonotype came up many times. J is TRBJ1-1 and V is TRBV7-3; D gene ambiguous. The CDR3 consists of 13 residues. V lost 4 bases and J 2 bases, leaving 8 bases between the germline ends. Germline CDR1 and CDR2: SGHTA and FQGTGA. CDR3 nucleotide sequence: TGTGCCAGCAGCTCGACCTACAACACTGAAGCTTTCTTT. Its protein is CASSSTYNTEAFF.

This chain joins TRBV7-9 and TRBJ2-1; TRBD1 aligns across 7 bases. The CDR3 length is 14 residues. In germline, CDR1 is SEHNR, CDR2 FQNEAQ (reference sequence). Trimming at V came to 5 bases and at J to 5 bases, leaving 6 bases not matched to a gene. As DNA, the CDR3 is TGTGCCAGCAGCCTTAACGACAGGGACAATGAGCAGTTCTTC. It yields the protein CASSLNDRDNEQFF.

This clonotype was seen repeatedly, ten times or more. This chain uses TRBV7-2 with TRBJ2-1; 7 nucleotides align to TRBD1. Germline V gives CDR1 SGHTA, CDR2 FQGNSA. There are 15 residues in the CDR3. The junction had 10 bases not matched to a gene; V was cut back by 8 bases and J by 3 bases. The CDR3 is CASGVDRAHYNEQFF. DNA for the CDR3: TGTGCCAGCGGAGTTGACAGGGCGCACTACAATGAGCAGTTCTTC.

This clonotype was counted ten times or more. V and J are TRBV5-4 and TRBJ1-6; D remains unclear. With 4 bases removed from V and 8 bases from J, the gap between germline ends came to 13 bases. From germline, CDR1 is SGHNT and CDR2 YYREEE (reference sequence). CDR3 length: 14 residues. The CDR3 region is CASSGGWRDSPLHF. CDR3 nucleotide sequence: TGTGCCAGCAGCGGAGGGTGGCGTGATTCACCCCTCCACTTT.

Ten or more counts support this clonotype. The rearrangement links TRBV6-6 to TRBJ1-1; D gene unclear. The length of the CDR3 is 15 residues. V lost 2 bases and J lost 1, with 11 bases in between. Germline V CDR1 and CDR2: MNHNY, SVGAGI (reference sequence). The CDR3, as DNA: TGTGCCAGCAGTTACGATGCGTTCCGGAACACTGAAGCTTTCTTT. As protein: CASSYDAFRNTEAFF.

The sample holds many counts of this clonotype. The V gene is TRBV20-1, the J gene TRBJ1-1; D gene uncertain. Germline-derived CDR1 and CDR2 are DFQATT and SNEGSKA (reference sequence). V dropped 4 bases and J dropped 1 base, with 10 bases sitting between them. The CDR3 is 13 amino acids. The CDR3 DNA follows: TGCAGTGCTACGGCAGGTCAGAACACTGAAGCTTTCTTT. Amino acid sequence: CSATAGQNTEAFF.

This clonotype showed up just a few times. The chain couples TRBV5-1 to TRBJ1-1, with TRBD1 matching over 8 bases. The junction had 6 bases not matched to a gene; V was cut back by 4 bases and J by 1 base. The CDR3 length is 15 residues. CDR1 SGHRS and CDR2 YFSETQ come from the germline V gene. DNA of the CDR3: TGCGCCAGCAGCCCCCGGACAGGGCCGAACACTGAAGCTTTCTTT. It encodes CASSPRTGPNTEAFF.

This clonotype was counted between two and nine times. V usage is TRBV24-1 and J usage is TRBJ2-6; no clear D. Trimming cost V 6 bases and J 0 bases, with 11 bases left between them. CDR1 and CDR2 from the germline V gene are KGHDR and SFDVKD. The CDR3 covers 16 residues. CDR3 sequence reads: CATSRISRSGANVLTF. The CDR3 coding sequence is TGTGCCACCAGTCGCATTTCGCGCTCTGGGGCCAACGTCCTGACTTTC.

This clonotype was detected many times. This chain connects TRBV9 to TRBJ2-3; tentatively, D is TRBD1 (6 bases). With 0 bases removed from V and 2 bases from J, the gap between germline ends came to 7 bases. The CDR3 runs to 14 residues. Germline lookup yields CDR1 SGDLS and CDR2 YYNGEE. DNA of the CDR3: TGTGCCAGCAGCGTAGGACAGGCCACAGATACGCAGTATTTT. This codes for CASSVGQATDTQYF.

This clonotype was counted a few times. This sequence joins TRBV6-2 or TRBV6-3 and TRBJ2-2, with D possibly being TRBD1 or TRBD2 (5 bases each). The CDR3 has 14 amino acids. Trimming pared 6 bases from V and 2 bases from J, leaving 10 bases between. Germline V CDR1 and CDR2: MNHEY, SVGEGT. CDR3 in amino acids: CASRTGLNTGELFF. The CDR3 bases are TGTGCCAGCAGAACAGGACTCAACACCGGGGAGCTGTTTTTT.

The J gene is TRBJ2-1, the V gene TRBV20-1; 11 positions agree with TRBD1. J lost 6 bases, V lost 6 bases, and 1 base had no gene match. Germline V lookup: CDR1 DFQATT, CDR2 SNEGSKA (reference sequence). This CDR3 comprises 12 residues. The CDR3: CSAGTGGNEQFF. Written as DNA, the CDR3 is TGCAGTGCCGGGACAGGGGGCAATGAGCAGTTCTTC.

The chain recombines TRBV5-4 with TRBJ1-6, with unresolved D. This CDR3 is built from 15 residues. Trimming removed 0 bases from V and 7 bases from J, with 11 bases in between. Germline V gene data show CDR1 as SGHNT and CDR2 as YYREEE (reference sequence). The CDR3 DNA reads TGTGCCAGCAGCTTGGGTAGTGGGATGAATTCACCCCTCCACTTT. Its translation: CASSLGSGMNSPLHF.